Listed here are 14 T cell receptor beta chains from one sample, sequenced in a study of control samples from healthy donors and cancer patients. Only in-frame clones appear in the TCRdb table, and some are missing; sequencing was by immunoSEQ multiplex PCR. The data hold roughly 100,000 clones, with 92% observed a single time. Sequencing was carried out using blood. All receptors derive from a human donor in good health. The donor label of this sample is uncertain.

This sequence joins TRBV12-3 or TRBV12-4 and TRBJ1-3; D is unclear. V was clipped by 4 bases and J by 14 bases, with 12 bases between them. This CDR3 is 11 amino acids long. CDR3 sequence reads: CASSSAGPLYF. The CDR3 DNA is TGTGCCAGCAGTTCCGCTGGACCTTTATATTTT.

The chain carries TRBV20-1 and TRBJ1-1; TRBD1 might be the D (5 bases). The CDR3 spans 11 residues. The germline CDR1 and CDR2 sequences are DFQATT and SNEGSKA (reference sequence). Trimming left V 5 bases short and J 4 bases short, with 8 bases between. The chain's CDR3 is CSADRGTEAFF. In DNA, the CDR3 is TGCAGTGCTGATAGGGGCACTGAAGCTTTCTTT.

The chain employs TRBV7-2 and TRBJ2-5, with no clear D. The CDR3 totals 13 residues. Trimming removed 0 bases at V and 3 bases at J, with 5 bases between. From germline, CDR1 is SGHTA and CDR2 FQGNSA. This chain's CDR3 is CASSLAVKETQYF. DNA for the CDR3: TGTGCCAGCAGCTTAGCAGTTAAAGAGACCCAGTACTTC.

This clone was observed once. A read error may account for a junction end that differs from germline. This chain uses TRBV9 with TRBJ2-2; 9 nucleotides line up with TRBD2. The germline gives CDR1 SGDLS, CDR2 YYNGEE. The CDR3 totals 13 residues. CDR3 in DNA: TGTGCCAGCAGGACTAGCGGCACCGGGGAGCTGCTTTTT. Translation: CASRTSGTGELLF.

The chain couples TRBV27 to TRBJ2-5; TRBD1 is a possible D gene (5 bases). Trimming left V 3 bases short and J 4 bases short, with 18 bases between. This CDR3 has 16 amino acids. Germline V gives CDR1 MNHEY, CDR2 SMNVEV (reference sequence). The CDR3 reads CASSFWSIAGPETQYF. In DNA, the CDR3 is TGTGCCAGCAGTTTTTGGAGCATCGCAGGGCCAGAGACCCAGTACTTC.

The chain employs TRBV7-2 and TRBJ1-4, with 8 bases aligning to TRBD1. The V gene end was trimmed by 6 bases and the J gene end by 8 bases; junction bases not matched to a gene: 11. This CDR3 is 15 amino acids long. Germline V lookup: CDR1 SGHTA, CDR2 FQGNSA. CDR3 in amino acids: CASSFTPDRDEKLFF. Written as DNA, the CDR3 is TGTGCCAGCAGTTTCACCCCGGACAGGGACGAAAAACTGTTTTTT.

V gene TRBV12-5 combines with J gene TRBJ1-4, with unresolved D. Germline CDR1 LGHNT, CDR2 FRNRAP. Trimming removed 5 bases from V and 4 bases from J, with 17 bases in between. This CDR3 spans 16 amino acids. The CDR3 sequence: CASGLTPSNNNEKLFF. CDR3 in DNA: TGTGCTAGTGGTCTCACCCCCAGCAACAATAATGAAAAACTGTTTTTT.

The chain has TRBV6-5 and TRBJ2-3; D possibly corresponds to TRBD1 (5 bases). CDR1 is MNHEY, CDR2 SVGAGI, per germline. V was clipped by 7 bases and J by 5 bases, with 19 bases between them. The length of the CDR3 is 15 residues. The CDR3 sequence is CASTRLGQYEDTQYF. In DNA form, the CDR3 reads TGTGCCAGCACCCGGCTGGGGCAGTATGAAGATACGCAGTATTTT.

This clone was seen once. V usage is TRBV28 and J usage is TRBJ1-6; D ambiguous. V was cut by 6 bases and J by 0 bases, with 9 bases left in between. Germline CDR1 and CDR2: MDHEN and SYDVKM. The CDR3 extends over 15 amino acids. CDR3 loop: CASSDSSSYNSPLHF. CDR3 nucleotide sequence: TGTGCCAGCAGCGACTCATCCTCCTATAATTCACCCCTCCACTTT.

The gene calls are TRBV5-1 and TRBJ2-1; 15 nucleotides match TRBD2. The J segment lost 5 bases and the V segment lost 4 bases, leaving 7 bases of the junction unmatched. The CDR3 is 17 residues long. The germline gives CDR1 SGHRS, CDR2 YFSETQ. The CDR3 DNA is TGCGCCAGCAGCCGGACTAGCGGGGGGGCCAAAAACAATGAGCAGTTCTTC. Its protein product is CASSRTSGGAKNNEQFF. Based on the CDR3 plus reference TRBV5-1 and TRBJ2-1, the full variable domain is KAGVTQTPRYLIKTRGQQVTLSCSPISGHRSVSWYQQTPGQGLQFLFEYFSETQRNKGNFPGRFSGRQFSNSRSEMNVSTLELGDSALYLCASSRTSGGAKNNEQFFGPGTRLTVL.

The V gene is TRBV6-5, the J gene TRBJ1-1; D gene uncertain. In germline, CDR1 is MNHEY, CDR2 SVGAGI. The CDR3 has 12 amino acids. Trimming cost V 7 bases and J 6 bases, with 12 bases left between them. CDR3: CASMGNSAEAFF. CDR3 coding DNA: TGTGCCAGCATGGGGAATTCGGCTGAAGCTTTCTTT.

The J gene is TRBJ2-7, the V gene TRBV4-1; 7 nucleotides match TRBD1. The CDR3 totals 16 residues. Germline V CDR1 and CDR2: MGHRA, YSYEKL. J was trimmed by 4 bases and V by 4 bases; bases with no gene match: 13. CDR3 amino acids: CASSLSYRQGSYEQYF. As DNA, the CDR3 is TGCGCCAGCAGCCTTAGTTACCGACAGGGATCATACGAGCAGTACTTC.

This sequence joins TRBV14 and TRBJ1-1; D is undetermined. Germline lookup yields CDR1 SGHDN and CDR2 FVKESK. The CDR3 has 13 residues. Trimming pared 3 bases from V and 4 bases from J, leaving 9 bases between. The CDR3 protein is CASSQTKLTEAFF. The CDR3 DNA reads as TGTGCCAGCAGCCAGACTAAGCTCACTGAAGCTTTCTTT.

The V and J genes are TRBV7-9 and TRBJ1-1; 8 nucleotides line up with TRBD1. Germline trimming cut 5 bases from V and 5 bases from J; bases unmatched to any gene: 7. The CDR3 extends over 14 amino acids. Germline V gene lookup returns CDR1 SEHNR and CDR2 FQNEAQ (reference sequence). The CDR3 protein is CASSDRGGGTEAFF. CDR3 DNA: TGTGCCAGCAGCGACAGGGGCGGGGGGACTGAAGCTTTCTTT.